One sample yielded the 6 T cell receptor beta chains listed below, sequenced in a study of blood T cell repertoires in COVID-19. The data were produced by immunoSEQ multiplex PCR, yet TCRdb's version contains in-frame clones alone and is incomplete. The sample lists over 150,000 clones, 81% occurring once. Sequences were obtained from peripheral blood. These TCRs come from a woman of 80 years or more with COVID-19, enrolled during active disease.

This rearrangement joins TRBV4-1 to TRBJ2-5, with D unresolved. Germline loops: CDR1 MGHRA, CDR2 YSYEKL. Trimming took off 0 bases at V and 3 bases at J, with 14 bases between the two ends. The CDR3 runs 16 residues. The CDR3, as DNA: TGCGCCAGCAGCCAAGAGGCAGTCCCCGTGGAAGAGACCCAGTACTTC. Its translation is CASSQEAVPVEETQYF.

The genes are TRBV30 and TRBJ2-3; 12 bases are shared with TRBD1. The V gene end was trimmed by 3 bases and the J gene end by 6 bases; junction bases not matched to a gene: 19. Germline V gene sequence: CDR1 GTSNPN, CDR2 SVGIG (reference sequence). The CDR3 extends over 19 amino acids. The CDR3 DNA reads as TGTGCCTGGAGCCATACCCCACGGGACAGGGGGCTTCCTGTGGATACGCAGTATTTT. Translation: CAWSHTPRDRGLPVDTQYF.

The chain has TRBV5-8 and TRBJ2-6; D may be TRBD1 (6 bases). The CDR3 covers 18 residues. Germline V lookup: CDR1 SGHTS, CDR2 YDEGEE. Trimming took off 2 bases at V and 0 bases at J, with 15 bases between the two ends. The CDR3 sequence: CASSFFWGRPSGANVLTF. The CDR3 DNA follows: TGTGCCAGCAGCTTCTTTTGGGGGCGGCCCTCTGGGGCCAACGTCCTGACTTTC.

The chain is built from TRBV9 and TRBJ2-7; 8 bases align to TRBD1. V shed 4 bases and J 1 base; nucleotides not matched to a gene: 7. The CDR3 totals 15 residues. Germline-derived CDR1 and CDR2 are SGDLS and YYNGEE. The CDR3 protein is CASSPRTGRSYEQYF. CDR3 coding DNA: TGTGCCAGCAGCCCACGGACAGGGAGATCCTACGAGCAGTACTTC.

The rearrangement links TRBV7-3 to TRBJ1-2; D may be TRBD1 (6 bases). Looked up from germline, CDR1 is SGHTA and CDR2 is FQGTGA. CDR3 length equals 13 residues. Between the trimmed V and J ends, which lost 3 bases and 2 bases, there was a span of 7 bases. CDR3 loop: CASSFQGNYGYTF. As DNA, the CDR3 is TGTGCCAGCAGCTTTCAGGGGAACTATGGCTACACCTTC.

V gene TRBV29-1 combines with J gene TRBJ1-1; no clear D gene. Germline V gene sequence: CDR1 SQVTM, CDR2 ANQGSEA. Trimming pared 6 bases from V and 1 base from J, leaving 12 bases between. The CDR3 length is 13 residues. CDR3 bases: TGCAGCGTCTTTGACACCCCGAACACTGAAGCTTTCTTT. It specifies CSVFDTPNTEAFF.